The entry below gives a single T cell receptor (beta chain) sequence along with its context. Its antigen is as yet unknown. The data are from a study of T cell repertoires in cytomegalovirus infection. TCRdb redid the calling of the reads with MiXCR, one entry per CDR3 protein. The sample records hundreds of thousands of distinct CDR3 sequences, approximately 25% being singletons. Study-wide results and caveats: Carriage of CMV together with the relevant HLA was identifiable through cumulative public TCR beta family frequency.

V gave up 2 bases and J gave up 1 base, with 12 bases separating them. The length of the CDR3 is 16 residues. CDR1 is SGHDT, CDR2 YYEEEE, per germline. The sequence was collected from a human donor in good health (CMV status not recorded). Some clones in this sample may be carry-over from other donors' samples. Sequences were obtained from CD8+ T cells from PBMCs. V gene TRBV5-6 combines with J gene TRBJ2-2; no clear D. The DNA of the CDR3 is TGTGCCAGCAGCTTCCTTTACCCTATGAACACCGGGGAGCTGTTTTTT. It is translated as CASSFLYPMNTGELFF.